This section outlines one T cell receptor (beta chain) sequence together with its context. Germline CDR1 and CDR2: SGHDT and YYEEEE. Trimming left V 1 base short and J 6 bases short, with 14 bases between. This CDR3 region has 16 residues. These data are taken from a study of control samples from healthy donors and cancer patients. Produced via immunoSEQ multiplex PCR; TCRdb's table is partial and in-frame only. The repertoire has roughly 170,000 clones, roughly 93% of them found once; the top ten carry approximately 4%. Material: blood. The TCR sequence derives from an older woman in good health. This chain links TRBV5-6 with TRBJ1-6; D is ambiguous. DNA of the CDR3: TGTGCCAGCAGCTTGAGGTCACCGAAGGGTAATTCACCCCTCCACTTT. It encodes CASSLRSPKGNSPLHF.